One and the same sample provided the 19 T cell receptor beta chains below, sequenced in a study of T-cell memory formation after mild COVID-19. TCRdb redid the calling of the 5' RACE reads with MiXCR, one entry per CDR3 protein. The profile shows around 200,000 distinct CDR3 sequences, roughly a tenth of them singletons. Sequencing was done on a sample of PBMCs or a T cell subset sorted from them (not recorded which). All receptors come from a man younger than 30 who had mild COVID-19 (a few samples of this study predate the infection). Cell type and time point are not known.

The chain couples TRBV11-2 to TRBJ2-3; 8 bases map to TRBD2. The trim removed 3 bases at V and 0 bases at J, leaving 8 bases unmatched. Germline lookup yields CDR1 SGHAT and CDR2 FQNNGV. The CDR3 is 17 residues long. Here the CDR3 reads CASSFGRRGGSTDTQYF. CDR3 sequence (DNA): TGTGCCAGCAGCTTTGGTCGCCGGGGGGGAAGCACAGATACGCAGTATTTT.

This clonotype has only a few counts. This chain links TRBV4-3 with TRBJ2-2; tentative D call: TRBD2 (6 bases). With 1 base removed from V and 8 bases from J, the gap between germline ends came to 14 bases. The germline V gene encodes CDR1 LGHNA and CDR2 YSLEER. The CDR3 totals 15 residues. This CDR3 reads CASSQGRGRLGELFF. CDR3 coding DNA: TGCGCCAGCAGCCAAGGACGGGGGAGGTTAGGGGAGCTGTTTTTT.

This clonotype came up a few times. The chain is built from TRBV28 and TRBJ2-5, with 11 bases aligning to TRBD2. Losses at the gene ends were 5 bases for V and 1 base for J; bases not matched to a gene: 6. Germline CDR1 MDHEN, CDR2 SYDVKM. The CDR3 extends over 16 amino acids. CDR3 sequence (DNA): TGTGCCAGCAGTATGGGAGGACTAGCGGGCCAAGAGACCCAGTACTTC. This encodes CASSMGGLAGQETQYF.

The chain uses TRBV9 and TRBJ2-1; 13 nucleotides line up with TRBD2. V lost 3 bases and J lost 8; bases outside the gene matches: 5. This CDR3 is built from 15 residues. Germline values: CDR1 SGDLS, CDR2 YYNGEE. In DNA form, the CDR3 reads TGTGCCAGCAGCGCCGGGACTAGCGGGGTGGATGAGCAGTTCTTC. Its protein product is CASSAGTSGVDEQFF.

The chain employs TRBV4-1 and TRBJ2-2; 11 bases fit TRBD2. CDR3 length: 17 residues. The V segment lost 4 bases and the J segment 8 bases; nucleotides outside the gene matches: 12. Germline V gene sequence: CDR1 MGHRA, CDR2 YSYEKL. CDR3 residues: CASSPRRLAGGTGELFF. The CDR3, as DNA: TGCGCCAGCAGCCCTCGTAGGCTAGCGGGGGGCACTGGGGAGCTGTTTTTT.

In its sample, this clonotype was seen many times. The germline gene is not matched at one end of the junction; a read error may be the cause. The chain recombines TRBV12-3 or TRBV12-4 with TRBJ2-5; D may be TRBD1 (5 bases). The CDR3 spans 13 residues. The CDR3 nucleotides read TGTGCCAGCAGTCCCTATCTACAGGTTGGGTGGCACTTC. The encoded protein is CASSPYLQVGWHF.

The gene calls are TRBV9 and TRBJ2-3; D not resolved. In germline, CDR1 is SGDLS, CDR2 YYNGEE. This CDR3 has 14 residues. Trimming stripped 2 bases from V and 0 bases from J, with 7 bases between. CDR3 nucleotide sequence: TGTGCCAGCAGCGTCCAGGCTAGCACAGATACGCAGTATTTT. It encodes CASSVQASTDTQYF.

In its sample, this clonotype was seen many times. The gene calls are TRBV7-9 and TRBJ1-6; D might be TRBD1 (6 bases). Trimming shortened V by 2 bases and J by 8 bases, and 13 bases separated the two germline ends. The CDR3 runs to 15 residues. Germline V gene sequence: CDR1 SEHNR, CDR2 FQNEAQ (reference sequence). The chain's CDR3 is CASSLSPGADSPLHF. CDR3 coding DNA: TGTGCCAGCAGCTTATCGCCGGGGGCTGATTCACCCCTCCACTTT.

The chain employs TRBV12-3 or TRBV12-4 and TRBJ2-1, with 13 bases matching TRBD2. CDR3 length: 15 amino acids. With V trimmed by 3 bases and J by 7 bases, 3 bases remained unmatched. This CDR3 is CASSFGLAGVNEQFF. The CDR3 region has the DNA TGTGCCAGCAGTTTTGGACTAGCGGGGGTGAATGAGCAGTTCTTC.

This chain joins TRBV18 and TRBJ2-7; 13 positions agree with TRBD2. Germline V gives CDR1 KGHSH, CDR2 LQKENI. With 3 bases clipped from V and 4 bases from J, the junction kept 3 bases outside the gene matches. This CDR3 contains 15 residues. CDR3 nucleotides: TGTGCCAGCTCACCTGGGACTAGCGGGGAATACGAGCAGTACTTC. This gives the protein CASSPGTSGEYEQYF.

This chain joins TRBV5-6 and TRBJ2-1, with 13 bases matching TRBD2. There are 16 residues in the CDR3. Unmatched junction bases numbered 6, after V lost 5 bases and J lost 4 bases. Germline V gene sequence: CDR1 SGHDT, CDR2 YYEEEE. DNA for the CDR3: TGTGCCAGCAGGCCAACTAGCGGGGGGGTATACAATGAGCAGTTCTTC. It encodes CASRPTSGGVYNEQFF.

This clonotype was counted between two and nine times. The chain carries TRBV5-1 and TRBJ2-1, with 8 bases matching TRBD2. V was pared by 4 bases and J by 10 bases, with 7 bases of the junction left unmatched. Germline CDR1 SGHRS, CDR2 YFSETQ. The CDR3 totals 13 residues. CDR3 in amino acids: CASSPRAGGEQFF. The CDR3, as DNA: TGCGCCAGCAGCCCACGCGCGGGGGGCGAGCAGTTCTTC.

This clonotype has at least ten counts. J is TRBJ2-3 and V is TRBV12-3 or TRBV12-4, with TRBD2 matching over 8 bases. CDR3 length equals 15 residues. J lost 6 bases, V lost 3 bases, and 8 bases had no gene match. The CDR3 region has the DNA TGTGCCAGCAGTTTGGTAGCGGGGCGATCTGATACGCAGTATTTT. It is translated as CASSLVAGRSDTQYF.

In its sample, this clonotype was seen a few times. The rearrangement links TRBV12-3 or TRBV12-4 to TRBJ2-3; D gene unclear. Deletions cut 5 bases from V and 2 bases from J, with 11 bases between. The CDR3 is made up of 14 amino acids. CDR3 loop: CASSDWIDTDTQYF. For the CDR3, the DNA is TGTGCCAGCAGTGACTGGATAGACACAGATACGCAGTATTTT.

This clonotype came up a few times. The chain recombines TRBV12-3 or TRBV12-4 with TRBJ2-1, with 11 bases fitting TRBD1. This CDR3 comprises 15 residues. Trimming removed 6 bases from V and 6 bases from J; junction bases left unmatched: 7. The CDR3 sequence is CASSPWGQGVNEQFF. The DNA of the CDR3 is TGTGCCAGCAGCCCATGGGGACAGGGGGTCAATGAGCAGTTCTTC.

The chain recombines TRBV2 with TRBJ1-2; D remains ambiguous. The germline CDR1 and CDR2 sequences are SNHLY and FYNNEI. The CDR3 is made up of 13 amino acids. V was clipped by 4 bases and J by 7 bases, with 13 bases between them. CDR3 in amino acids: CASSVDSSLGYTF. CDR3 coding DNA: TGTGCCAGCAGTGTAGATTCTTCCCTTGGCTACACCTTC.

The rearrangement links TRBV20-1 to TRBJ1-1; the match to TRBD1 covers 8 bases. Germline-derived CDR1 and CDR2 are DFQATT and SNEGSKA (reference sequence). This CDR3 spans 11 amino acids. The CDR3 region is CRTGENTEAFF. The CDR3 nucleotides are TGCAGGACAGGGGAGAACACTGAAGCTTTCTTT.

In its sample, this clonotype was seen many times. The gene calls are TRBV2 and TRBJ2-5; 11 nucleotides align to TRBD2. CDR1 is SNHLY and CDR2 is FYNNEI in the germline V gene. CDR3 length equals 14 residues. After removal of 4 bases from V and 6 bases from J, the junction contained 4 bases not matched to a gene. CDR3 loop: CASSATSGEKTQYF. Here the CDR3 DNA reads TGTGCCAGCAGTGCGACTAGCGGGGAGAAGACCCAGTACTTC.

The chain uses TRBV7-2 and TRBJ2-3; 7 bases align to TRBD2. This CDR3 has 15 residues. V was clipped by 3 bases and J by 0 bases; unmatched bases: 3. CDR1 SGHTA and CDR2 FQGNSA come from the germline V gene. The CDR3 is CASSFKRDSTDTQYF. The CDR3 DNA reads TGTGCCAGCAGCTTCAAGCGGGATAGCACAGATACGCAGTATTTT. The full variable domain, in which reference TRBV7-2 and TRBJ2-3 provide the parts outside the CDR3, is GAGVSQSPSNKVTEKGKDVELRCDPISGHTALYWYRQSLGQGLEFLIYFQGNSAPDKSGLPSDRFSAERTGGSVSTLTIQRTQQEDSAVYLCASSFKRDSTDTQYFGPGTRLTVL.